This TCR beta chain was captured in a study of blood T cell repertoires in COVID-19. Overall study: The study drew acute and convalescent COVID-19 samples from the United States, Italy and Spain.

TCRdb's table, derived via immunoSEQ multiplex PCR, lists solely in-frame clones and lacks some. The sample records 29,000 or so clones, approximately 86% being singletons. Looked up from germline, CDR1 is LGHDT and CDR2 is YNNKEL (reference sequence). V lost 5 bases and J lost 2; bases outside the gene matches: 3. This CDR3 is 15 amino acids long. The rearrangement links TRBV3-1 (or the pseudogene TRBV3-2) to TRBJ2-1, with 10 bases that match TRBD2. The clonotype comes from a human donor in a cohort sampled during active COVID-19. The donor label of this sample is uncertain. Source material: peripheral blood. CDR3 loop: CASSIAGGTYNEQFF. CDR3 nucleotides: TGTGCCAGCAGCATAGCGGGGGGAACCTACAATGAGCAGTTCTTC.